This TCR beta chain originates from a study of immune cell composition in non-small cell lung cancer. Produced via immunoSEQ multiplex PCR; TCRdb's table is partial and in-frame only. This sample has fewer than 8,000 clones, with 82% found just once. V gave up 2 bases and J gave up 7 bases, with 6 bases separating them. The CDR3 sequence is 12 residues long. Germline V gene lookup returns CDR1 SGHTA and CDR2 FQGNSA. The normal lung sample lay at least 3 cm, and maximally far, from the tumour. The chain joins TRBV7-2 to TRBJ2-1; no clear D. This TCR derives from a human donor with non-small cell lung cancer. Sequenced material: non-adjacent lung tissue. In DNA, the CDR3 is TGTGCCAGCAGCTTACTCCGGAATGAGCAGTTCTTC. Translated: CASSLLRNEQFF.